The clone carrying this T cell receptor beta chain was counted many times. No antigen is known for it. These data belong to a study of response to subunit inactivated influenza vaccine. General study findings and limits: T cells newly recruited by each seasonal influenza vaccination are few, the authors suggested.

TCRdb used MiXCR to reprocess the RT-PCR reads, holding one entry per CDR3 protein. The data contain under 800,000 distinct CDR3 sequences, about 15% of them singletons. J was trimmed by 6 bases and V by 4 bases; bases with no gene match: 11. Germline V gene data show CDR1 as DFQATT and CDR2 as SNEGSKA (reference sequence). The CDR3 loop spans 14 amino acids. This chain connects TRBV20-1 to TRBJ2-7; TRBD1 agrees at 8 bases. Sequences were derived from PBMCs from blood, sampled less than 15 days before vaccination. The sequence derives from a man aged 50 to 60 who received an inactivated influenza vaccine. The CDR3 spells CSANPGQGSGEQYF. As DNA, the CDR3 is TGCAGTGCTAACCCCGGACAGGGATCGGGCGAGCAGTACTTC.